This T cell receptor (beta chain) originates from a study of CD8 T cells in ankylosing spondylitis (dated by TCRdb to 2017 to 2019). Background for the entire study: The study profiled T cell receptor beta repertoires in healthy donors and ankylosing spondylitis patients to find disease-linked TCR variants. Peripheral blood samples were taken, and synovial fluid was additionally collected from ankylosing spondylitis patients. The whole study cohort included 85 to 120 healthy donors and around 24 ankylosing spondylitis patients.

The listed sequencing device is Illumina HiSeq 2500. Quantitative 5'-RACE with molecular barcodes was used to prepare TCR beta libraries. Per the source publication's procedure: Disease-linked TCR variants were identified with a new computational method built on a probabilistic model of VDJ rearrangement. Through fastp at Q25 and MiXCR, TCRdb rebuilt clones from the public reads, retaining in-frame beta chains. One record per CDR3 amino acid sequence lists the most common genes and DNA. The V and J calls here are based on TCRdb, not the publication. The sample table contains about 340,000 distinct CDR3 sequences; only one count was recorded for 14% to 15% of them. Of the sample, 1.1% falls within the top ten clones. The investigation overall reported the following: Some of the motif variants had been reported before in the synovial fluid and blood of reactive arthritis patients, a finding that suggests common disease-initiation mechanisms. Significant enrichment of the disease-linked clones was reported in matched synovial fluid samples from ankylosing spondylitis patients. A TCR beta motif of 8 or 9 highly homologous amino acid variants appeared characteristic of blood from ankylosing spondylitis patients. The disease-linked clones had a CD8+ phenotype and were found at relatively low frequencies in peripheral blood.

About this clonotype: Its antigen has not been determined. No base quality values were provided; no much bigger clone lies one nucleotide off.

V is clipped by 2 bases and J by 5 bases, and the sequence between their germline boundaries is 12 bases long. The cysteine opens and the phenylalanine closes a CDR3 of 14 amino acids. Kept here is only the CDR3 DNA, which spans 42 bases and is read in frame from base 1. The germline V gene encodes CDR1 ENHRY and CDR2 SYGVKD. The sequence was obtained from a male donor with ankylosing spondylitis or in good health (not recorded which). The chain couples TRBV10-3 to TRBJ2-5; the best D guess is TRBD1, with 5 bases matching. Sequenced material: blood, either unsorted or a sorted T cell fraction (not recorded which). The CDR3 protein: CAISEGAHVETQYF. The nucleotide sequence reads as follows: TGTGCCATCAGTGAGGGGGCCCATGTGGAGACCCAGTACTTC.